These 32 T cell receptor beta chains share one sample of origin, sequenced in a study of T cell changes during pregnancy in multiple sclerosis (dated by TCRdb to the late 2010s). Library prep was done by the immunoSEQ multiplex PCR assay. The clones in this table, taken by TCRdb from immuneACCESS, are in-frame only. Not every clone is retained; where verified, under half of the shortfall comes from an unresolved V gene, and the cause of the rest is unknown. The sample has 78,000 or so clones on record, roughly 94% of them singletons. The ten largest clones add up to around 1.4% of the sample. Source: peripheral blood, taken before pregnancy. Receptor source: a female donor with multiple sclerosis, enrolled in a pregnancy study.

This chain uses TRBV5-1 with TRBJ1-6, with 8 bases identical to TRBD1. J gave up 6 bases and V 3 bases, and 5 bases lay outside the gene matches. CDR1 is SGHRS, CDR2 YFSETQ, per germline. This CDR3 spans 15 amino acids. In nucleotides, the CDR3 is TGCGCCAGCAGCTCCGGGACAGGAGTTAATTCACCCCTCCACTTT. Translation: CASSSGTGVNSPLHF. Based on the CDR3 plus reference TRBV5-1 and TRBJ1-6, the full variable domain is KAGVTQTPRYLIKTRGQQVTLSCSPISGHRSVSWYQQTPGQGLQFLFEYFSETQRNKGNFPGRFSGRQFSNSRSEMNVSTLELGDSALYLCASSSGTGVNSPLHFGNGTRLTVT.

The chain employs TRBV14 and TRBJ2-1; 8 nucleotides agree with TRBD2. This CDR3 contains 15 residues. CDR1 SGHDN and CDR2 FVKESK come from the germline V gene. The V gene end was trimmed by 0 bases and the J gene end by 7 bases; junction bases not matched to a gene: 5. The DNA for the CDR3 is TGTGCCAGCAGCCAAGATGGCACTAGCGGTAATGAGCAGTTCTTC. Residues: CASSQDGTSGNEQFF.

V is TRBV5-4 and J is TRBJ2-3; 14 bases are shared with TRBD2. The germline V gene encodes CDR1 SGHNT and CDR2 YYREEE (reference sequence). V lost 3 bases, J lost 8 bases, and 5 bases stayed unmatched. This CDR3 region has 15 residues. The CDR3: CASSYRLAGGRTQYF. The CDR3 DNA reads TGTGCCAGCAGCTACAGACTAGCGGGGGGGCGTACGCAGTATTTT.

The chain has TRBV6-5 and TRBJ2-7; 13 bases agree with TRBD2. CDR1 MNHEY and CDR2 SVGAGI come from the germline V gene. After removal of 5 bases from V and 3 bases from J, the junction contained 4 bases not matched to a gene. The CDR3 runs 15 residues. CDR3 amino acids: CASSPGLAGVYEQYF. Here the CDR3 DNA reads TGTGCCAGCAGTCCAGGACTAGCGGGGGTCTACGAGCAGTACTTC.

V and J are TRBV7-9 and TRBJ2-7; D is uncertain. Trimming took 5 bases from V and 5 from J, leaving 10 bases between them. From germline, CDR1 is SEHNR and CDR2 FQNEAQ (reference sequence). The CDR3 loop spans 12 amino acids. The DNA of the CDR3 is TGTGCCAGCAGCCCGATCGGTAACGAGCAGTACTTC. Its translation: CASSPIGNEQYF.

The CDR3 DNA reads as TGTGCCACCAGCTCCCGGGACAGACCATACGAGCAGTACTTC. Translating it yields CATSSRDRPYEQYF. The genes are TRBV15 and TRBJ2-7, with TRBD1 matching over 7 bases. The V and J ends lost 5 bases and 4 bases, in that order; junction bases with no gene match: 8. Germline values: CDR1 LNHNV, CDR2 YYDKDF (reference sequence). There are 14 residues in the CDR3.

The V and J genes are TRBV5-4 and TRBJ2-5; D remains ambiguous. Trimming removed 0 bases from V and 5 bases from J, with 11 bases in between. Germline loops: CDR1 SGHNT, CDR2 YYREEE (reference sequence). CDR3 length equals 14 residues. As DNA, the CDR3 is TGTGCCAGCAGCTTGGCTAGTGGATCGGAGACCCAGTACTTC. It translates to CASSLASGSETQYF.

The V call is TRBV11-1, the J call TRBJ2-7, with D possibly being TRBD2 (6 bases). CDR1 and CDR2 from the germline V gene are SGHAT and FQDESV (reference sequence). V was pared by 5 bases and J by 10 bases, with 15 bases between. This CDR3 has 12 residues. For the CDR3, the DNA is TGTGCCAGCAGCGCTCGACTAGGCCCACAGTACTTC. It yields the protein CASSARLGPQYF.

The chain combines TRBV19 with TRBJ1-6; the match to TRBD1 covers 8 bases. V lost 3 bases and J lost 7; bases outside the gene matches: 11. The CDR3 has 17 residues. CDR1 and CDR2 from the germline V gene are LNHDA and SQIVND (reference sequence). The CDR3 nucleotides are TGTGCCAGTAGTATTGGGAGGACAGGGAGCCTGAATTCACCCCTCCACTTT. Its protein is CASSIGRTGSLNSPLHF. The variable domain in full, completed from reference TRBV19 and TRBJ1-6, reads DGGITQSPKYLFRKEGQNVTLSCEQNLNHDAMYWYRQDPGQGLRLIYYSQIVNDFQKGDIAEGYSVSREKKESFPLTVTSAQKNPTAFYLCASSIGRTGSLNSPLHFGNGTRLTVT.

The gene calls are TRBV13 and TRBJ1-2; TRBD1 matches at 7 bases. Germline V gene sequence: CDR1 PRHDT, CDR2 FYEKMQ (reference sequence). V gave up 3 bases and J gave up 6 bases; unmatched junction bases: 7. CDR3 length: 14 amino acids. CDR3 region: CASSLSRGLNGYTF. Written as DNA, the CDR3 is TGTGCCAGCAGCTTGTCTAGGGGGCTTAATGGCTACACCTTC.

The V and J genes are TRBV7-9 and TRBJ2-5; 8 nucleotides line up with TRBD2. This CDR3 is 17 amino acids long. V lost 5 bases and J lost 5; bases outside the gene matches: 16. Germline CDR1 reads SEHNR; CDR2 reads FQNEAQ (reference sequence). CDR3 bases: TGTGCCAGCAGCCCATCACCCTCGACTAGCGCGGGGGAGACCCAGTACTTC. This encodes CASSPSPSTSAGETQYF.

The gene calls are TRBV5-1 and TRBJ1-4, with D perhaps matching TRBD1 (5 bases). The CDR3 is 14 amino acids. Trimming cost V 1 base and J 3 bases, with 7 bases left between them. The germline V gene has CDR1 SGHRS and CDR2 YFSETQ. Here the CDR3 reads CASSLTGSNEKLFF. CDR3 in DNA: TGCGCCAGCAGCTTGACAGGTTCTAATGAAAAACTGTTTTTT.

The CDR3 is CATRLSPLYEQYF. In nucleotides, the CDR3 is TGTGCCACCAGGCTTAGTCCCCTCTACGAGCAGTACTTC. This chain uses TRBV15 with TRBJ2-7; D call uncertain. V lost 6 bases and J 3 bases, leaving 12 bases between the germline ends. The CDR3 has 13 residues. The germline gives CDR1 LNHNV, CDR2 YYDKDF (reference sequence).

The chain employs TRBV5-1 and TRBJ2-3; possibly TRBD2 for D (6 bases). Germline V CDR1 and CDR2: SGHRS, YFSETQ. CDR3 size: 14 residues. Between the trimmed V and J ends, which lost 1 base and 5 bases, there was a span of 11 bases. CDR3 amino acids: CASSLFSGEDTQYF. CDR3 DNA sequence: TGCGCCAGCAGCTTGTTCTCGGGGGAAGATACGCAGTATTTT.

The chain carries TRBV5-1 and TRBJ2-5, with D possibly matching TRBD2 (7 bases). CDR3 length equals 14 residues. Germline CDR1 SGHRS, CDR2 YFSETQ. The V end lost 9 bases, the J end lost 5 bases, and 20 bases lay between the germline ends. The DNA of the CDR3 is TGCGCCACCCGGGCGGCGGGGGCCTGGGAGACCCAGTACTTC. This sequence encodes CATRAAGAWETQYF.

The gene calls are TRBV5-6 and TRBJ2-7; the match to TRBD1 covers 10 bases. From germline, CDR1 is SGHDT and CDR2 YYEEEE. V dropped 4 bases and J dropped 6; count of bases not matched to a gene: 7. The CDR3 is 14 residues long. The CDR3 DNA reads TGTGCCAGCAGCCCCGGGACAGGGGTTTCCGAGCAGTACTTC. It translates to CASSPGTGVSEQYF.

This rearrangement joins TRBV2 to TRBJ2-7; D ambiguous. The CDR3 runs 11 residues. V was trimmed by 4 bases and J by 6 bases, leaving 7 bases between them. Germline CDR1 is SNHLY and CDR2 is FYNNEI. Written as DNA, the CDR3 is TGTGCCAGCAGTGGGTACGGCGAGCAGTACTTC. Protein: CASSGYGEQYF.

This rearrangement joins TRBV12-2 to TRBJ1-1; the DNA was not compared with TRBD1, the D call given in the table. TRBV12-2 is a listed pseudogene. The CDR3 spans 14 residues. CDR3 coding DNA: TGTGCAAGTCGCTTTTGGGTCAGGGGCACTGAAGCTTTCTTT. Translated: CASRFWVRGTEAFF.

V usage is TRBV5-1 and J usage is TRBJ1-4; 10 positions match TRBD1. The CDR3 spans 20 residues. Germline-derived CDR1 and CDR2 are SGHRS and YFSETQ. The V segment lost 2 bases and the J segment 0 bases; nucleotides outside the gene matches: 13. Here the CDR3 DNA reads TGCGCCAGCAGCTTACTACTACCGGGACAGGGGCCTGCAACTAATGAAAAACTGTTTTTT. Its protein is CASSLLLPGQGPATNEKLFF. Looking up the rest from reference TRBV5-1 and TRBJ1-4 gives the full variable domain: KAGVTQTPRYLIKTRGQQVTLSCSPISGHRSVSWYQQTPGQGLQFLFEYFSETQRNKGNFPGRFSGRQFSNSRSEMNVSTLELGDSALYLCASSLLLPGQGPATNEKLFFGSGTQLSVL.

Here the CDR3 DNA reads TGTGCCAGCAGTTTCCCGGACAGGGCTTACAATGAGCAGTTCTTC. As protein: CASSFPDRAYNEQFF. This chain joins TRBV28 and TRBJ2-1, with 8 positions matching TRBD1. V shed 3 bases, J shed 4 bases, and the junction held 5 bases outside the gene matches. There are 15 residues in the CDR3. The germline V gene encodes CDR1 MDHEN and CDR2 SYDVKM.

The rearrangement links TRBV13 to TRBJ2-1; D is possibly TRBD1 (6 bases). The CDR3 has 16 residues. V dropped 1 base and J dropped 3 bases, with 13 bases sitting between them. Germline V lookup: CDR1 PRHDT, CDR2 FYEKMQ (reference sequence). The DNA for the CDR3 is TGTGCCAGCAGCTTAGCGGGACAAGATGTCTACAATGAGCAGTTCTTC. It is translated as CASSLAGQDVYNEQFF. Using reference TRBV13 and TRBJ2-1 for the parts outside the CDR3, the full variable domain is AAGVIQSPRHLIKEKRETATLKCYPIPRHDTVYWYQQGPGQDPQFLISFYEKMQSDKGSIPDRFSAQQFSDYHSELNMSSLELGDSALYFCASSLAGQDVYNEQFFGPGTRLTVL.

This rearrangement joins TRBV5-5 to TRBJ2-7, with a tentative D call TRBD1 (6 bases). This CDR3 is 15 amino acids long. CDR1 is SGHKS, CDR2 YYEKEE, per germline (reference sequence). Trimming shortened V by 4 bases and J by 5 bases, and 19 bases separated the two germline ends. This chain's CDR3 is CASSGPLRGINEQYF. The CDR3 bases are TGTGCCAGCAGCGGACCCCTCAGGGGAATCAACGAGCAGTACTTC.

This rearrangement joins TRBV6-1 to TRBJ2-3, with D perhaps matching TRBD2 (7 bases). Germline V gene sequence: CDR1 MNHNS, CDR2 SASEGT. The V gene lost 2 bases and the J gene lost 3 bases, with 15 bases spanning the gap. The CDR3 sequence is 16 residues long. The CDR3 DNA is TGTGCCAGCAGTGAATGGAAGGGGGGGAGGACAGATACGCAGTATTTT. It codes for CASSEWKGGRTDTQYF.

The chain combines TRBV6-1 with TRBJ2-7; D uncertain. Trimming left V 8 bases short and J 2 bases short, with 16 bases between. The germline V gene has CDR1 MNHNS and CDR2 SASEGT. There are 14 residues in the CDR3. As DNA, the CDR3 is TGTGCCAGCCTACCTTTCGGAGATACCTACGAGCAGTACTTC. Amino acids: CASLPFGDTYEQYF.

A single count supports this clone. The chain combines TRBV6-5 with TRBJ1-1; D is perhaps TRBD1 (5 bases). V lost 0 bases to trimming and J lost 1 base, with 6 bases between them. This CDR3 comprises 14 residues. The germline gives CDR1 MNHEY, CDR2 SVGAGI. In DNA form, the CDR3 reads TGTGCCAGCAGTTACTCCGGGGGGAACACTGAAGCTTTCTTT. Its translation: CASSYSGGNTEAFF.

The chain uses TRBV29-1 and TRBJ2-5, with a possible D match to TRBD2 (6 bases). CDR1 is SQVTM, CDR2 ANQGSEA, per germline. V lost 4 bases and J lost 8, with 17 bases in between. This CDR3 is built from 13 residues. The CDR3 sequence is CSVVETAGTTQYF. CDR3 coding DNA: TGCAGCGTTGTAGAGACTGCCGGGACTACCCAGTACTTC.

The chain employs TRBV6-1 and TRBJ1-4; D unclear. The V and J ends lost 7 bases and 4 bases respectively, with 10 bases between them. CDR1 and CDR2 (germline): MNHNS, SASEGT. This CDR3 is 13 amino acids long. CDR3 region: CASIEAGNEKLFF. CDR3 DNA sequence: TGTGCCAGCATCGAGGCGGGTAATGAAAAACTGTTTTTT.

CDR3: CASSWGQGAYEQYF. CDR3 sequence (DNA): TGCGCCAGCAGCTGGGGACAGGGGGCCTACGAGCAGTACTTC. The chain joins TRBV5-1 to TRBJ2-7, with 11 bases matching TRBD1. V lost 3 bases and J lost 2; bases outside the gene matches: 1. This CDR3 comprises 14 residues. Germline CDR1 SGHRS, CDR2 YFSETQ.

This clone showed up just once. The CDR3, as DNA: TGCAGTGCGGAACATAAGGAGGAGCAGTACTTC. Translating it yields CSAEHKEEQYF. The gene calls are TRBV20-1 and TRBJ2-7; D is undetermined. With 6 bases removed from V and 7 bases from J, the gap between germline ends came to 13 bases. This CDR3 has 11 residues. Germline assignment: CDR1 DFQATT and CDR2 SNEGSKA (reference sequence).

As regards this clone: Compared with germline, one end of the junction differs, possibly owing to a read error. The rearrangement links TRBV6-1 to TRBJ2-7; TRBD2 might be the D (6 bases). CDR1 MNHNS and CDR2 SASEGT come from the germline V gene. The CDR3 consists of 12 residues. This CDR3 reads CASSEAGPEGSF. CDR3 nucleotides: TGTGCCAGCAGTGAAGCAGGGCCGGAGGGATCCTTC.

This clone was recorded once. The rearrangement links TRBV15 to TRBJ2-7, with D possibly matching TRBD2 (6 bases). The CDR3 extends over 13 amino acids. CDR1 and CDR2 from the germline V gene are LNHNV and YYDKDF (reference sequence). V was pared by 1 base and J by 5 bases, with 9 bases between. CDR3 loop: CATSRVWGDEQYF. The CDR3 nucleotides read TGTGCCACCAGCAGAGTATGGGGGGACGAGCAGTACTTC.

The V gene is TRBV6-1, the J gene TRBJ2-5; TRBD2 is a possible D gene (7 bases). Trimming stripped 7 bases from V and 5 bases from J, with 17 bases between. The CDR3 has 14 amino acids. Germline V gene data show CDR1 as MNHNS and CDR2 as SASEGT. CDR3 sequence (DNA): TGTGCCAGCACCAAAACGGGGGGCCAGGAGACCCAGTACTTC. Translated, it gives CASTKTGGQETQYF.